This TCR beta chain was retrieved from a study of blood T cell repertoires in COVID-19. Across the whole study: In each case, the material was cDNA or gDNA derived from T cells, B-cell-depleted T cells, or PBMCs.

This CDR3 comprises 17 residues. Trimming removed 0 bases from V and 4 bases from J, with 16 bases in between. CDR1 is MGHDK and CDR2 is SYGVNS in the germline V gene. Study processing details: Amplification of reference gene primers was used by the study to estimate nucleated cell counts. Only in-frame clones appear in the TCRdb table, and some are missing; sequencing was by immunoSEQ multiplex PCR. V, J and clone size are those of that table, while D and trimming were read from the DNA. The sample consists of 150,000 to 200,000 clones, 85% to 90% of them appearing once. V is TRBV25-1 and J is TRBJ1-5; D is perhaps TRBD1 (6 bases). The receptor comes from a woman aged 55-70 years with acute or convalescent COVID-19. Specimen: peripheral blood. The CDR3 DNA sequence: TGTGCCAGCAGTGAATACGGACAGCCCCGAGAGAATCAGCCCCAGCATTTT. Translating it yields CASSEYGQPRENQPQHF.